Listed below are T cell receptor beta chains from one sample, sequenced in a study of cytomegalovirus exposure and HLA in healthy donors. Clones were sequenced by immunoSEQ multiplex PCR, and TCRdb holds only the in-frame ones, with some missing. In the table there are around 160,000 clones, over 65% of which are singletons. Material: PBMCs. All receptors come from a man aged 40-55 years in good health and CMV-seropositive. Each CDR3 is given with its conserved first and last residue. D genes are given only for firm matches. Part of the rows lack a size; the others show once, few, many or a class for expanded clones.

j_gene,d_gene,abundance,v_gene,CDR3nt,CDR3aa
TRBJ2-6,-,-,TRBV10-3,TGTGCCATCAGTGAGTCGTACAGGGAAAGTTCTGGGGCCAACGTCCTGACTTTC,CAISESYRESSGANVLTF
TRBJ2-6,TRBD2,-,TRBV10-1,TGCGCCAGCAGTGGACGGGGGGGAGCTGGGGCCAACGTCCTGACTTTC,CASSGRGGAGANVLTF
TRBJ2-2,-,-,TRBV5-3,TGTGCCAGAAGCTTGCGGAGCAACGGGGAGCTGTTTTTT,CARSLRSNGELFF
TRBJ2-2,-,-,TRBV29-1,TGCAGCGTTCAGAAGGAGTCCGGGGAGCTGTTTTTT,CSVQKESGELFF
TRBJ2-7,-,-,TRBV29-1,TGCAGCGTTGGGGGCGGGAAGGGCGCGGACGAGCAGTACTTC,CSVGGGKGADEQYF
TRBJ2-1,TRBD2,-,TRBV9,TGTGCCAGCAGCGCCCCCCGGGCTAGCGCGGGAGGGGACAATGAGCAGTTCTTC,CASSAPRASAGGDNEQFF
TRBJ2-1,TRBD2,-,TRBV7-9,TGTGCCAGCAGCTCGCTTTCTAGCGGGAGCTACAATGAGCAGTTCTTC,CASSSLSSGSYNEQFF
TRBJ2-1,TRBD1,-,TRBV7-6,TGTGCCAGCAGCCGACGGGGACAGGGCCCCTACAATGAGCAGTTCTTC,CASSRRGQGPYNEQFF
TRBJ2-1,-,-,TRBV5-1,TGTGCCAGCAGCTTGAGTAACATGGATGAGCAGTTCTTC,CASSLSNMDEQFF
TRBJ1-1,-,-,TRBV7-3,TGTGCCAGCAGCTTAGCAGAGAACACTGAAGCTTTCTTT,CASSLAENTEAFF
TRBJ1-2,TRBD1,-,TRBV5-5,TGTGCCAGCAGCTTGCCGGGACAGACTATCACTAACTATGGCTACACCTTC,CASSLPGQTITNYGYTF
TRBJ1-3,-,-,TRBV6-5,TGTGCCAGCAGTTACGGAGGGTCTGGAAACACCATATATTTT,CASSYGGSGNTIYF
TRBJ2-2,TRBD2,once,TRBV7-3,TGTGCCAGCAGCCCTCGGACTAGCCTGAACACCGGGGAGCTGTTTTTT,CASSPRTSLNTGELFF
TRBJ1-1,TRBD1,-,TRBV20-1,TGCAGTGCTCGACAGGGGAATGGGGCTTTCTTT,CSARQGNGAFF
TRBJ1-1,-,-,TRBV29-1,TGCAGCGTTCGGCCCACAGGGACCGAAGCTTTCTTT,CSVRPTGTEAFF
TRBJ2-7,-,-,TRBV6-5,TGTGCCAGCACCCACGGTTACGAGCAGTACTTC,CASTHGYEQYF
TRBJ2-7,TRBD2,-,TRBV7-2,TGTGCCAGCAGCTTCCGGGGGGTAAACGAGCAGTACTTC,CASSFRGVNEQYF
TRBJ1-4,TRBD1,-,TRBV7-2,TGTGCCAGCAGCATAGGACAGGCTAGCGAAAAACTGTTTTTT,CASSIGQASEKLFF
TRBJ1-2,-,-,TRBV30,TGTGCCTGGAGTATAGTAACAGGGTATGGCTACACCTTC,CAWSIVTGYGYTF
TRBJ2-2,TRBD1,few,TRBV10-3,TGTGCCATCAGTGTTGGACAGGGGAACACCGGGGAGCTGTTTTTT,CAISVGQGNTGELFF
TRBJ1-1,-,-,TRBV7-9,TGTGCCAGCAGCTTAGCCGCAGGGGAATCTGAAGCTTTCTTT,CASSLAAGESEAFF
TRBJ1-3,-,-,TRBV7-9,TGTGCCAGCAGCTTAGGAGCGGTCTCTGGAAACACCATATATTTT,CASSLGAVSGNTIYF
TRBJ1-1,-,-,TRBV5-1,TGCGCCAGCAGTGTCACAGGACAGTACACTGAAGCTTTCTTT,CASSVTGQYTEAFF
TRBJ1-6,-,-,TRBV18,TGTGCCAGCCCGAGGGAGGGTCGACCCCTCCACTTT,CASPREGRPLHF
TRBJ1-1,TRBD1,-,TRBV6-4,TGTGCCAGCATCCACAGGGGGCTGAACACTGAAGCTTTCTTT,CASIHRGLNTEAFF
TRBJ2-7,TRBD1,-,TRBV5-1,TGCGCCAGCAGTACAGGGGGCTCCTACGAGCAGTACTTC,CASSTGGSYEQYF
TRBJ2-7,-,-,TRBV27,TGTGCCAGCAGTTTATCACAGTACTACGAGCAGTACTTC,CASSLSQYYEQYF
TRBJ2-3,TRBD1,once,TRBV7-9,TGTGCCAGCAGCTTAAATCGGGGACAGGTGAACACAGATACGCAGTATTTT,CASSLNRGQVNTDTQYF
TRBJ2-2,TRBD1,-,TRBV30,TGTGCCTGGAGTGAGGCAGGGGGCACCGGGGAGCTGTTTTTT,CAWSEAGGTGELFF
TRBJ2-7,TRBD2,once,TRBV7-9,TGTGCCAGCAGGCTAGCGGGAGCCTACGAGCAGTACTTC,CASRLAGAYEQYF
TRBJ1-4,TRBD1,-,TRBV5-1,TGCGCCAGCAGCTTGGGGACAGGGGCTGAAAAACTGTTTTTT,CASSLGTGAEKLFF
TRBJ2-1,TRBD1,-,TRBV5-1,TGCGCCAGCCGATCCGGGACAGGGTACAATGAGCAGTTCTTC,CASRSGTGYNEQFF
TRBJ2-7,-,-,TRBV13,TGTGCCAGCAGCCCGGAGAGGTCCCATGAGCAGTACTTC,CASSPERSHEQYF
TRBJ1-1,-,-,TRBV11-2,TGTGCCAGCAGCTTAGAGGGCCAGGTAAACACTGAAGCTTTCTTT,CASSLEGQVNTEAFF
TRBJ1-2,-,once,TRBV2,TGTGCCACACAGAGCTATGGCTACACCTTC,CATQSYGYTF